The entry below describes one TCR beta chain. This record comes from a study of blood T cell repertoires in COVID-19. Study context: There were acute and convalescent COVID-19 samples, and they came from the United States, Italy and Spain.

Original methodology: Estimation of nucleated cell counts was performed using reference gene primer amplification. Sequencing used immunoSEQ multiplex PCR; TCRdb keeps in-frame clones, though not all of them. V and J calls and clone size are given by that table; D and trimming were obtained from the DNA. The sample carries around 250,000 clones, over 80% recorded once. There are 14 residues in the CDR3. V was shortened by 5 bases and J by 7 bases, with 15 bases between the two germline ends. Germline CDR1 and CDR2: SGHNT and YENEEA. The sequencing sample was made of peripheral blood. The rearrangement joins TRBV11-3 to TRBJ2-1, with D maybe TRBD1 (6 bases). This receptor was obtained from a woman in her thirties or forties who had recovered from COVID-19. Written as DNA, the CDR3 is TGTGCCAGCAGCAACTGGGACACGGGTAATGAGCAGTTCTTC. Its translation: CASSNWDTGNEQFF.